This T cell receptor beta chain was found in a study of regulatory and conventional T cells in RAG deficiency. Genomic DNA came from blood conventional CD4+ T cells gated CD25-low CD127-high. Method: immunoSEQ multiplex PCR; TCRdb's copy keeps in-frame clones and lacks some. The sample gives 7,000 to 9,500 clones, about 95% of which show up once; more than 1.4% is in the top ten. As to this clone: The antigen remains unidentified.

Whole-study findings and limits: Shannon entropy fell and Simpson indices rose in RAG-deficient patients.

The V and J ends lost 0 bases and 0 bases respectively, with 0 bases between them. Germline CDR1 reads SGHDT; CDR2 reads YYEEEE. This CDR3 is 12 amino acids long. The chain carries TRBV5-6 and TRBJ2-5; no definite D call. Sequenced sample: CD4+ effector T cells sorted from blood. This TCR was sampled from a human donor with RAG deficiency presenting as severe combined immunodeficiency. CDR3 DNA sequence: TGTGCCAGCAGCTTGGACCAAGAGACCCAGTACTTC. Amino acids: CASSLDQETQYF. Full variable domain (rest looked up from reference TRBV5-6 and TRBJ2-5): DAGVTQSPTHLIKTRGQQVTLRCSPKSGHDTVSWYQQALGQGPQFIFQYYEEEERQRGNFPDRFSGHQFPNYSSELNVNALLLGDSALYLCASSLDQETQYFGPGTRLLVL.